This T cell receptor (beta chain) was sequenced for a study of siplizumab effects on memory and regulatory T cells. This clone was observed a few times. Its target is not known. Produced via immunoSEQ multiplex PCR; TCRdb's table is partial and in-frame only. Of 95,000 to 100,000 clones in the sample, approximately 91% are singletons; the top ten hold around 12%. The V and J ends lost 1 base and 9 bases respectively, with 16 bases between them. This CDR3 has 15 amino acids. From germline, CDR1 is SGHVS and CDR2 FNYEAQ. Regarding the study as a whole: Naive T cells, seemingly more diverse than memory cells, seemed major alloresponse contributors.

Sequenced input: non-Treg CD4+ T cells sorted from blood. The chain employs TRBV7-6 and TRBJ2-1, with a possible D match to TRBD2 (5 bases). The clonotype comes from a human donor in good health. In DNA, the CDR3 is TGTGCCAGCAGCTTAGATGAAGTGGGAGCTAGTGAGCAGTTCTTC. This encodes CASSLDEVGASEQFF.